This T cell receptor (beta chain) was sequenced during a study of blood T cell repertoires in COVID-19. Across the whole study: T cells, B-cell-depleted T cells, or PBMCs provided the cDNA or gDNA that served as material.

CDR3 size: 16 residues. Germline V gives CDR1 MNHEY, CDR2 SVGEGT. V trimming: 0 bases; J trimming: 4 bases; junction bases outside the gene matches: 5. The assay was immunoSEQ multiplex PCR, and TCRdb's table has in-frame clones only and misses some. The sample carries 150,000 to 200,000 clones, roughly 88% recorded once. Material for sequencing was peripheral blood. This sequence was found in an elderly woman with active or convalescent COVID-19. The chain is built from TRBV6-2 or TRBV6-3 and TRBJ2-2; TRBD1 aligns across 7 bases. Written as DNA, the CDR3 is TGTGCCAGCAGTTACTCGAATGCAGGGGGCACCGGGGAGCTGTTTTTT. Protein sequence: CASSYSNAGGTGELFF.